This T cell receptor beta chain was observed in a study of early T cells in non-severe SARS-CoV-2 infection. Study overall: Sequenced bulk RNA came from whole blood that was unsorted, and chains were unpaired.

Researchers tagged individual cDNA molecules with unique molecular identifiers. In TCRdb, the 5' RACE reads were re-called with MiXCR into one record per CDR3 protein. The table shows 50,000 to 60,000 distinct CDR3 sequences, with about 10% occurring only once. Notes on the study in general: VDJdb matches were skewed toward anti-spike CD8 T cell responses.

This clonotype is classed as medium-sized. Its antigen is still unknown. The CDR3 loop spans 14 amino acids. The junction had 3 bases not matched to a gene; V was cut back by 4 bases and J by 6 bases. Germline assignment: CDR1 LGHDT and CDR2 YNNKEL (reference sequence). The TCR comes from an adult who was a healthcare worker with PCR-confirmed SARS-CoV-2 infection or an uninfected control (not recorded which). Sequences were obtained from whole blood. The V call is TRBV3-1, the J call TRBJ2-7, with 13 nucleotides matching TRBD2. The CDR3 nucleotides are TGTGCCAGCAGCCCGGGACTAGCGGGATTCGAGCAGTACTTC. This codes for CASSPGLAGFEQYF.